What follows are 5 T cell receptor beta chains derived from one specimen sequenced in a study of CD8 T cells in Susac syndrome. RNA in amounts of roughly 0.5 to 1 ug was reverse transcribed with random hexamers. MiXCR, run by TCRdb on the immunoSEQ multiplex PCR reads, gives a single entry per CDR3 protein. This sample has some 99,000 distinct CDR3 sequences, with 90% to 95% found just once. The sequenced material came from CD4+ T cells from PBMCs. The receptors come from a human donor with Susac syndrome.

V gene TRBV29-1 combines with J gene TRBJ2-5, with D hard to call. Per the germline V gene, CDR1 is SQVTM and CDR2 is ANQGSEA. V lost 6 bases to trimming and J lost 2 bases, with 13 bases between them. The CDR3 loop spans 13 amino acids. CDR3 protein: CSVDQGPQETQYF. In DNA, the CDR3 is TGCAGCGTGGATCAAGGACCACAAGAGACCCAGTACTTC.

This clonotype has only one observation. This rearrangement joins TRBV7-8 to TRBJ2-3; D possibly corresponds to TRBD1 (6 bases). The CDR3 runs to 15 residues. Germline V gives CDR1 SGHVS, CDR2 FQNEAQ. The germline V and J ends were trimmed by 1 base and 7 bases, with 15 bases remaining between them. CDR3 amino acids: CASSLVLTGMNTQYF. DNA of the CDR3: TGTGCCAGCAGCTTAGTTCTCACAGGGATGAATACGCAGTATTTT. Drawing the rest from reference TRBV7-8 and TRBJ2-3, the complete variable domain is GAGVSQSPRYKVAKRGQDVALRCDPISGHVSLFWYQQALGQGPEFLTYFQNEAQLDKSGLPSDRFFAERPEGSVSTLKIQRTQQEDSAVYLCASSLVLTGMNTQYFGPGTRLTVL.

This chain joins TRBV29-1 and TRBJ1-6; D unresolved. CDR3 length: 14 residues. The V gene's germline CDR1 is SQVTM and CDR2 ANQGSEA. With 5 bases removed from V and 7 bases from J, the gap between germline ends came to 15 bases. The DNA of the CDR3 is TGCAGCGTTAGTAATGGGGTAAAGAATTCACCCCTCCACTTT. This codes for CSVSNGVKNSPLHF.

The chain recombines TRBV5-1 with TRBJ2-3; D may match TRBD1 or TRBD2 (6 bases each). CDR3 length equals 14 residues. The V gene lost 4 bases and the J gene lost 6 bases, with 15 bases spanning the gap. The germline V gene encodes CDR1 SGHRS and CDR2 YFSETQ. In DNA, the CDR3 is TGCGCCAGCAGCGAGAACCTGGGGGGCGATACGCAGTATTTT. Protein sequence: CASSENLGGDTQYF. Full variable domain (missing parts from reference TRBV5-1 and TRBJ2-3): KAGVTQTPRYLIKTRGQQVTLSCSPISGHRSVSWYQQTPGQGLQFLFEYFSETQRNKGNFPGRFSGRQFSNSRSEMNVSTLELGDSALYLCASSENLGGDTQYFGPGTRLTVL.

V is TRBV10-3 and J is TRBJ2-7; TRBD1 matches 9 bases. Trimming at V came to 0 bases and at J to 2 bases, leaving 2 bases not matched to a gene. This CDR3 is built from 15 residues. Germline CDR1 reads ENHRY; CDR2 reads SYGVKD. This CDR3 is CAISESRDRAYEQYF. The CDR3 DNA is TGTGCCATCAGTGAGTCACGGGACAGGGCCTACGAGCAGTACTTC.